The subject of this entry is one T cell receptor beta chain. Its antigen is undetermined. The CDR3 is 16 residues long. Trimming removed 10 bases from V and 6 bases from J; junction bases left unmatched: 16. Germline CDR1 reads MNHNS; CDR2 reads SASEGT. The entry originates in a study of T cell repertoires in cytomegalovirus infection. A single record per CDR3 protein comes from TCRdb applying MiXCR to the reads. The sample lists about 34,000 distinct CDR3 sequences, approximately 52% occurring once. The specimen comprised CD8+ T cells from cultured PBMCs, sampled from culture after CMV antigen stimulation. This sequence joins TRBV6-1 and TRBJ2-3, with 10 bases identical to TRBD2. The source is a human donor in good health (CMV status not recorded). Some clones in this sample may be carry-over from other donors' samples. The CDR3 nucleotides are TGTGCCACCCCCGGGGGATTAGCGGGAGGAACGGATACGCAGTATTTT. Amino acids: CATPGGLAGGTDTQYF.